This T cell receptor (beta chain) was retrieved from a study of neurological immune-mediated disorders. Study-level findings and limits: Expanded clones shared no identical CDR3 amino acid sequences across subjects, which suggested private TCR-beta repertoires in all groups. HTLV-1-associated myelopathy had the most TCR clonal expansion, while multiple sclerosis had the least, a level that fell below healthy controls.

With 10-nucleotide random UMIs, 5'RACE was used to make the cDNA. TCRdb passed the 5' RACE reads through MiXCR, listing each CDR3 protein once. The sample lists tens of thousands of distinct CDR3 sequences; around 5% were seen once. This clonotype was seen at least ten times. Its antigen is not identified. There were 800,000 to 1,000,000 CD4+ or CD8+ T cells used in the sorted libraries. With V trimmed by 1 base and J by 0 bases, 2 bases remained unmatched. This CDR3 is built from 16 residues. CDR1 KGHSH and CDR2 LQKENI come from the germline V gene. This chain uses TRBV18 with TRBJ2-3, with 9 bases identical to TRBD2. The specimen was CD4+ T cells from blood. The clonotype originates from a man in his late teens or twenties in good health. The CDR3 DNA sequence: TGTGCCAGCTCACCACGCGGGGGGGCTAGCACAGATACGCAGTATTTT. Residues: CASSPRGGASTDTQYF.